The present TCR beta chain was sequenced within a study of metastatic and nonmetastatic thyroid tumors. Study context: From malignant and benign thyroid patients, repertoires in blood and in tumor or nodule tissue were compared. General observations from the study: Benign nodules reportedly had significantly lower TCR beta diversity than malignant thyroid tumors in blood and tumor.

Every patient underwent thyroid surgery untreated. CDR3 size: 15 residues. Trimming stripped 5 bases from V and 0 bases from J, with 11 bases between. From germline, CDR1 is MRHNA and CDR2 SNTAGT. Original analysis: Construction of a distant-metastasis classifier for papillary thyroid cancer relied on CDR3 differences across clinicopathological groups. TCRdb re-clonotyped the PCR reads through MiXCR. TCRdb's processing, not the authors' own work, is the source of the V and J calls. The data contain approximately 3,100 clones, approximately 35% of them seen just once; the ten biggest clones take up around 20%. This clone was picked up a small number of times. Antigen: not known.

The source material was tumor tissue. This clonotype was sampled from a female donor with papillary thyroid cancer or a benign thyroid nodule (not recorded which). Some clones in this sample may be carry-over from other donors' samples. The chain has TRBV6-4 and TRBJ1-5; a weak D match, TRBD1 (5 bases). CDR3 loop: CASSYGGNSNQPQHF. DNA for the CDR3: TGTGCCAGCAGTTACGGGGGGAATAGCAATCAGCCCCAGCATTTT.